This TCR beta chain was profiled in a study of blood T cell repertoires in COVID-19. Study context: COVID-19 samples from acute and convalescent phases originated in the United States, Italy and Spain.

The CDR3 spans 17 residues. The V and J ends lost 7 bases and 1 base respectively, with 20 bases between them. TCRdb keeps only in-frame clones here, not all; method: immunoSEQ multiplex PCR. This table holds 300,000 to 350,000 clones, roughly 85% found once. Cohort allocation depended upon clinical history that participants reported. Material for sequencing was PBMCs or T cells enriched from blood (not recorded which). The chain is built from TRBV6-7 and TRBJ1-3; D is possibly TRBD1 (5 bases). Being an ORF, TRBV6-7 has a function that is uncertain. This sequence originates from a woman aged 40 to 49 with acute COVID-19. The DNA for the CDR3 is TGTGCCAGCAAAAAGAACGTGGGGCAGTGGTCTGGAAACACCATATATTTT. Translated, it gives CASKKNVGQWSGNTIYF.